What follows are 25 T cell receptor beta chains derived from one specimen sequenced in a study of blood T cells in healthy people across ages. Primers used in a second PCR of roughly 6 to 11 cycles were a sample-barcoded 5' primer and a J-beta primer mix. TCRdb used MiXCR to reprocess the 5' RACE reads, holding one entry per CDR3 protein. The table has over 450,000 distinct CDR3 sequences, 24% seen once. These sequences were also reported in another study, on T cells of mothers and their children.

Sequencing used blood. All receptors derive from a boy aged 5-17 years in good health.

This clonotype was observed a few times. The chain uses TRBV27 and TRBJ2-2; the match to TRBD2 covers 8 bases. Trimming at V came to 5 bases and at J to 5 bases, leaving 10 bases not matched to a gene. Germline V gene data show CDR1 as MNHEY and CDR2 as SMNVEV (reference sequence). This CDR3 has 16 amino acids. The CDR3 nucleotides read TGTGCCAGCAGTCCTACGGGGACTAGTGGTACCGGGGAGCTGTTTTTT. Amino acids: CASSPTGTSGTGELFF.

The V call is TRBV7-9, the J call TRBJ2-2; tentatively, D is TRBD2 (6 bases). The CDR3 covers 12 residues. Trimming took 5 bases from V and 8 from J, leaving 9 bases between them. Germline V gene lookup returns CDR1 SEHNR and CDR2 FQNEAQ (reference sequence). This chain's CDR3 is CASSPREGELFF. The CDR3 bases are TGTGCCAGCAGCCCTCGGGAGGGGGAGCTGTTTTTT.

This clonotype has only a few counts. This chain uses TRBV29-1 with TRBJ2-5; the match to TRBD2 covers 7 bases. The DNA end lines up better with TRBJ2-1; the J call may be wrong. The CDR3 covers 15 residues. Germline V lookup: CDR1 SQVTM, CDR2 ANQGSEA. The CDR3 DNA sequence: TGCAGCGTTGAGGGGACTAACCAGAGGCTGGGTGAGCAGTTCTTC. Translating it yields CSVEGTNQRLGEQFF.

The V call is TRBV9, the J call TRBJ1-1; D gene uncertain. Germline loops: CDR1 SGDLS, CDR2 YYNGEE. The CDR3 runs 15 residues. V was trimmed by 3 bases and J by 0 bases, leaving 12 bases between them. The CDR3 spells CASSGGQTLNTEAFF. CDR3 nucleotide sequence: TGTGCCAGCAGCGGAGGGCAGACCCTGAACACTGAAGCTTTCTTT.

The chain has TRBV20-1 and TRBJ2-5, with 8 bases aligning to TRBD2. The CDR3 extends over 14 amino acids. In germline, CDR1 is DFQATT, CDR2 SNEGSKA (reference sequence). J was trimmed by 2 bases and V by 4 bases; bases with no gene match: 6. The CDR3 sequence: CSAMRGARQETQYF. The CDR3 DNA sequence: TGCAGTGCTATGCGGGGGGCCCGTCAAGAGACCCAGTACTTC.

This clonotype turned up a few times. V usage is TRBV29-1 and J usage is TRBJ2-1; 8 bases are a match to TRBD2. Near its end, the DNA agrees better with TRBJ2-7, so the J call may be wrong. CDR3 length equals 13 residues. Germline V lookup: CDR1 SQVTM, CDR2 ANQGSEA. The CDR3 spells CSVRSGDHYEQYF. The CDR3 DNA reads as TGCAGCGTCCGTAGCGGGGACCACTACGAGCAGTACTTC.

This clonotype was found many times. CDR3 protein: CASRRTGTGQFF. Written as DNA, the CDR3 is TGTGCCAGCAGACGAACCGGGACAGGGCAGTTCTTC. The gene calls are TRBV12-3 or TRBV12-4 and TRBJ2-1; 8 nucleotides align to TRBD1. There are 12 residues in the CDR3. J lost 12 bases, V lost 6 bases, and 7 bases had no gene match.

J is TRBJ2-1 and V is TRBV28, with 9 bases matching TRBD1. The CDR3 totals 13 residues. Germline trimming cut 7 bases from V and 8 bases from J; bases unmatched to any gene: 6. CDR1 and CDR2 from the germline V gene are MDHEN and SYDVKM. The CDR3 loop is CASNSGTGYEQFF. For the CDR3, the DNA is TGTGCCAGCAACTCCGGGACAGGGTATGAGCAGTTCTTC.

The chain combines TRBV7-9 with TRBJ2-7, with 7 nucleotides matching TRBD1. Germline CDR1 reads SEHNR; CDR2 reads FQNEAQ (reference sequence). V was pared by 1 base and J by 3 bases, with 6 bases of the junction left unmatched. This CDR3 has 15 amino acids. CDR3 region: CASSLGQGAHYEQYF. The CDR3 region has the DNA TGTGCCAGCAGCTTAGGACAGGGAGCGCACTACGAGCAGTACTTC.

The chain employs TRBV29-1 and TRBJ1-2, with a possible D match to TRBD1 (5 bases). The V end was cut by 3 bases, the J end by 6 bases, with 14 bases between. Germline loops: CDR1 SQVTM, CDR2 ANQGSEA. This CDR3 has 13 residues. Here the CDR3 reads CSVDSLQGDGYTF. CDR3 coding DNA: TGCAGCGTTGACTCATTGCAGGGAGATGGCTACACCTTC.

This clonotype was detected once. CDR3 nucleotides: TGTGCCAGCAGTTTGGAAGACGGGGGGACTAGCGACGAGACCCAGTACTTC. Translating it yields CASSLEDGGTSDETQYF. V and J are TRBV28 and TRBJ2-5; 10 bases match TRBD2. V trimming: 3 bases; J trimming: 5 bases; junction bases outside the gene matches: 12. Germline lookup yields CDR1 MDHEN and CDR2 SYDVKM. There are 17 residues in the CDR3.

V is TRBV5-1 and J is TRBJ2-7, with TRBD1 identical over 7 bases. This CDR3 region has 13 residues. Unmatched junction bases numbered 6, after V lost 4 bases and J lost 5 bases. Germline V gene sequence: CDR1 SGHRS, CDR2 YFSETQ. CDR3 sequence: CASSPTGTHEQYF. DNA of the CDR3: TGCGCCAGCAGCCCGACAGGGACCCACGAGCAGTACTTC.

This clonotype appeared a few times. J is TRBJ2-2 and V is TRBV21-1; no check of the table's D call, TRBD1, against the DNA was made. TRBV21-1 is given as a pseudogene. The CDR3 covers 13 residues. The CDR3 nucleotides read TGTGCCAGCAGCAACAGGGGCACCGGGGAGCTGTTTTTT. It specifies CASSNRGTGELFF.

CDR3 sequence (DNA): TGTGCCAGCAGCCCCGGGACTAGCGGGAGCGAGCAGTACTTC. Translated: CASSPGTSGSEQYF. V gene TRBV7-9 combines with J gene TRBJ2-7; 14 bases align to TRBD2. V was clipped by 5 bases and J by 6 bases; unmatched bases: 3. The germline V gene encodes CDR1 SEHNR and CDR2 FQNEAQ (reference sequence). The CDR3 contains 14 residues.

The chain uses TRBV7-2 and TRBJ2-1; TRBD2 agrees at 14 bases. Germline CDR1 reads SGHTA; CDR2 reads FQGNSA. This CDR3 is 16 amino acids long. J lost 9 bases, V lost 0 bases, and 4 bases had no gene match. The DNA of the CDR3 is TGTGCCAGCAGCTTAGCGGGACTAGCGGGAGCCGGTGAGCAGTTCTTC. Translating gives CASSLAGLAGAGEQFF.

This chain links TRBV20-1 with TRBJ2-5, with D unresolved. This CDR3 region has 12 residues. The ends were cut back, 3 bases at V and 4 bases at J, with 9 bases in the middle. Germline V gene sequence: CDR1 DFQATT, CDR2 SNEGSKA (reference sequence). CDR3 sequence reads: CSASPSTETQYF. The CDR3 coding sequence is TGCAGTGCTAGCCCAAGCACAGAGACCCAGTACTTC.

V and J are TRBV4-2 and TRBJ2-5; the D gene is possibly TRBD1 (5 bases). The last part of the DNA fits TRBJ2-7 better; the J call may be wrong. CDR3 size: 14 residues. From germline, CDR1 is LGHNA and CDR2 YNFKEQ. In DNA, the CDR3 is TGTGCCAGCAGCTCAAGGACAAGTTCCTACGAGCAGTACTTC. As protein: CASSSRTSSYEQYF.

In this sample, this clonotype turned up a few times. CDR3 residues: CASSPGLVGGELFF. The CDR3 DNA reads TGTGCCAGCAGTCCCGGACTAGTGGGCGGGGAGCTGTTTTTT. The chain joins TRBV6-2 or TRBV6-3 to TRBJ2-2; 7 bases align to TRBD2. J lost 7 bases, V lost 5 bases, and 7 bases had no gene match. The CDR3 is 14 residues long. Germline CDR1 MNHEY, CDR2 SVGEGT.

This clonotype was seen only a few times. DNA for the CDR3: TGCGCCAGCAGCCAAGATATAGCGGGAGTCGGCGATGAGCAGTTCTTC. Amino acid sequence: CASSQDIAGVGDEQFF. This sequence joins TRBV4-3 and TRBJ2-1; TRBD2 agrees at 9 bases. This CDR3 is 16 amino acids long. V shed 0 bases and J 8 bases; nucleotides not matched to a gene: 8. Germline lookup yields CDR1 LGHNA and CDR2 YSLEER.

V gene TRBV9 combines with J gene TRBJ2-7; 8 bases line up with TRBD2. The CDR3 contains 16 residues. Trimming removed 4 bases from V and 5 bases from J; junction bases left unmatched: 14. CDR1 SGDLS and CDR2 YYNGEE come from the germline V gene. The CDR3 region has the DNA TGTGCCAGCAGCTTAGAACTGGCGGGGGGCTACCACGAGCAGTACTTC. Translating it yields CASSLELAGGYHEQYF.

The chain joins TRBV19 to TRBJ1-2; tentatively, D is TRBD1 (5 bases). CDR1 is LNHDA, CDR2 SQIVND, per germline (reference sequence). Trimming took off 5 bases at V and 6 bases at J, with 16 bases between the two ends. This CDR3 is built from 14 residues. In nucleotides, the CDR3 is TGTGCCAGTAGTCACGGGACCCCGGGAGATGGCTACACCTTC. Its protein product is CASSHGTPGDGYTF.

There are a few counts of this clonotype. The genes are TRBV15 and TRBJ2-1, with 8 nucleotides matching TRBD2. The germline V gene has CDR1 LNHNV and CDR2 YYDKDF (reference sequence). The V segment lost 5 bases and the J segment 4 bases; nucleotides outside the gene matches: 7. The CDR3 has 15 amino acids. CDR3 loop: CATSRAGTSYNEQFF. In nucleotides, the CDR3 is TGTGCCACCAGCCGCGCCGGGACTAGTTACAATGAGCAGTTCTTC. The variable domain in full, with the rest retrieved from reference TRBV15 and TRBJ2-1, is DAMVIQNPRYQVTQFGKPVTLSCSQTLNHNVMYWYQQKSSQAPKLLFHYYDKDFNNEADTPDNFQSRRPNTSFCFLDIRSPGLGDTAMYLCATSRAGTSYNEQFFGPGTRLTVL.

This clonotype was counted at least ten times. The chain uses TRBV15 and TRBJ2-6; 9 bases align to TRBD2. The trim removed 0 bases at V and 3 bases at J, leaving 0 bases unmatched. This CDR3 region has 16 residues. CDR1 and CDR2 from the germline V gene are LNHNV and YYDKDF (reference sequence). Here the CDR3 reads CATSRDSGSGANVLTF. The DNA for the CDR3 is TGTGCCACCAGCAGAGATAGCGGGAGTGGGGCCAACGTCCTGACTTTC.

This clonotype occurred a few times. The genes are TRBV12-3 or TRBV12-4 and TRBJ2-7, with D possibly being TRBD1 (5 bases). V shed 6 bases and J shed 5 bases, with 14 bases lying between them. The CDR3 runs 13 residues. Here the CDR3 reads CASSRTVGDEQYF. CDR3 DNA sequence: TGTGCCAGCAGCCGTACAGTAGGGGACGAGCAGTACTTC.

The V call is TRBV5-1, the J call TRBJ2-1, with TRBD2 matching over 11 bases. This CDR3 has 16 amino acids. In germline, CDR1 is SGHRS, CDR2 YFSETQ. The trim removed 4 bases at V and 1 base at J, leaving 4 bases unmatched. The CDR3 loop reads CASSNRLAGSYNEQFF. The CDR3 DNA reads TGCGCCAGCAGCAATAGACTAGCGGGATCCTACAATGAGCAGTTCTTC.